This T cell receptor beta chain is from a study of T cell responses to AZD1222 COVID-19 vaccine. Across the whole study: Pooling of second doses given at about 4 or about 12 weeks was done.

TCRdb keeps only in-frame clones here, not all; method: immunoSEQ multiplex PCR. The data contain about 130,000 clones, approximately 88% of them singletons. For this clone: One end of the junction varies from germline; a read error may be responsible.

The CDR3 totals 10 residues. Germline V gene sequence: CDR1 DFQATT, CDR2 SNEGSKA (reference sequence). The chain carries TRBV20-1 and TRBJ1-1; the D is unclear. This sequence was found in an adult in good health. The sample was peripheral blood, taken on day 0 of AZD1222 vaccination. CDR3 sequence reads: CSADDTEAFF. As DNA, the CDR3 is TGCAGTGCTGATGACACGGAAGCTTTCTTT.